Listed below are T cell receptor beta chains from one sample, sequenced in a study of cytomegalovirus exposure and HLA in healthy donors. The protocol was immunoSEQ multiplex PCR, while the TCRdb copy is restricted to in-frame clones and leaves out a portion. Of under 95,000 clones listed, more than 75% are singletons. The sample taken for sequencing was PBMCs. The receptors originated from a woman in her thirties or forties in good health and CMV-seropositive. The CDR3 runs from the conserved cysteine through the conserved F or W. The D gene is left open where the match is weak. Only part of the rows carry a size: once, few, many, or a class if the clone is expanded.

V gene: TRBV7-9; J gene: TRBJ2-7; CDR3 length: 12; clone size: -; D gene: -; CDR3 DNA: TGTGCCAGCAGCTTTACAGTATACGAGCAGTACTTC; CDR3 protein: CASSFTVYEQYF
V gene: TRBV6-1; J gene: TRBJ1-6; CDR3 length: 16; clone size: few; D gene: TRBD1; CDR3 DNA: TGTGCCAGCAGTGAGAAGGGGGACAGGGACAATTCACCCCTCCACTTT; CDR3 protein: CASSEKGDRDNSPLHF
V gene: TRBV5-6; J gene: TRBJ1-5; CDR3 length: 13; clone size: -; D gene: -; CDR3 DNA: TGTGCCAGCAGCTTAGGGGGGGCTCAGCCCCAGCATTTT; CDR3 protein: CASSLGGAQPQHF
V gene: TRBV29-1; J gene: TRBJ1-1; CDR3 length: 18; clone size: -; D gene: -; CDR3 DNA: TGCAGCGTTGAAAACCGAGGTGCGGGGGGTGGCATGAACACTGAAGCTTTCTTT; CDR3 protein: CSVENRGAGGGMNTEAFF
V gene: TRBV7-2; J gene: TRBJ1-5; CDR3 length: 15; clone size: -; D gene: TRBD1; CDR3 DNA: TGTGCCAGCAGCTCCAACTCCGGGACAGCCTTCTCCCTTCATTTT; CDR3 protein: CASSSNSGTAFSLHF
V gene: TRBV5-1; J gene: TRBJ2-1; CDR3 length: 15; clone size: -; D gene: TRBD1; CDR3 DNA: TGCGCCAGCAGCGTTTCCGGGACAGGGTACAATGAGCAGTTCTTC; CDR3 protein: CASSVSGTGYNEQFF
V gene: TRBV30; J gene: TRBJ2-1; CDR3 length: 13; clone size: -; D gene: -; CDR3 DNA: TGTGCCTGGAAGATAGGGGGGGCCAATGAGCAGTTCTTC; CDR3 protein: CAWKIGGANEQFF
V gene: TRBV5-8; J gene: TRBJ2-7; CDR3 length: 13; clone size: -; D gene: TRBD2; CDR3 DNA: TGTGCCAGCAAGGCACTAGCGGGAAGCGAGCAGTACTTC; CDR3 protein: CASKALAGSEQYF
V gene: TRBV9; J gene: TRBJ1-1; CDR3 length: 13; clone size: -; D gene: -; CDR3 DNA: TGTGCCAGCAGCTCGGGGGGGTCATTCCGGGCTTTCTTT; CDR3 protein: CASSSGGSFRAFF
V gene: TRBV28; J gene: TRBJ2-2; CDR3 length: 16; clone size: -; D gene: TRBD2; CDR3 DNA: TGTGCCAGCAGTTTACTGATTTCGGGGGAGGGCGGGGAGCTGTTTTTT; CDR3 protein: CASSLLISGEGGELFF
V gene: TRBV2; J gene: TRBJ1-5; CDR3 length: 13; clone size: -; D gene: -; CDR3 DNA: TGTGCCAGCAGTGTGGAGGGAGGTTCGCCCCAGCATTTT; CDR3 protein: CASSVEGGSPQHF
V gene: TRBV29-1; J gene: TRBJ2-1; CDR3 length: 12; clone size: few; D gene: -; CDR3 DNA: TGCAGCGTTGAACGGGGGAGAAGTGAGCAGTTCTTC; CDR3 protein: CSVERGRSEQFF
V gene: TRBV28; J gene: TRBJ2-7; CDR3 length: 13; clone size: -; D gene: -; CDR3 DNA: TGTGCCAGCAGTTTAGTCGACAGCTACGAGCAGTACTTC; CDR3 protein: CASSLVDSYEQYF
V gene: TRBV7-8; J gene: TRBJ1-3; CDR3 length: 15; clone size: -; D gene: -; CDR3 DNA: TGTGCCAGCAGCCTTTTCAGGAACTCTGGAAACACCATATATTTT; CDR3 protein: CASSLFRNSGNTIYF
V gene: TRBV6-4; J gene: TRBJ2-2; CDR3 length: 13; clone size: few; D gene: -; CDR3 DNA: TGTGCCAGCAGTGAACTAGCCACCGGGGAGCTGTTTTTT; CDR3 protein: CASSELATGELFF
V gene: TRBV9; J gene: TRBJ2-3; CDR3 length: 14; clone size: once; D gene: -; CDR3 DNA: TGTGCCAGCAGCGTAGACCGGGACATCGATACGCAGTATTTT; CDR3 protein: CASSVDRDIDTQYF
V gene: TRBV2; J gene: TRBJ2-7; CDR3 length: 14; clone size: few; D gene: -; CDR3 DNA: TGTGCCAGCACCCCGATGGGCAGGGCCTACGAGCAGTACTTC; CDR3 protein: CASTPMGRAYEQYF
V gene: TRBV28; J gene: TRBJ2-7; CDR3 length: 16; clone size: -; D gene: TRBD1; CDR3 DNA: TGTGCCAGCGGTGTTACCGGGACAGGGGGGTCCGACGAGCAGTACTTC; CDR3 protein: CASGVTGTGGSDEQYF
V gene: TRBV7-9; J gene: TRBJ1-1; CDR3 length: 14; clone size: -; D gene: TRBD1; CDR3 DNA: TGTGCCAGCAGCTTAGAAGGGACAGGGTTAGAAGCTTTCTTT; CDR3 protein: CASSLEGTGLEAFF
V gene: TRBV10-1; J gene: TRBJ2-5; CDR3 length: 17; clone size: -; D gene: TRBD1; CDR3 DNA: TGCGCCATTACAGGGGGCTTAAAGTCCCGCAAACAAGAGACCCAGTACTTC; CDR3 protein: CAITGGLKSRKQETQYF
V gene: TRBV29-1; J gene: TRBJ2-7; CDR3 length: 11; clone size: -; D gene: -; CDR3 DNA: TGCAGCGTTGAGAACACCAACGAGCAGTACTTC; CDR3 protein: CSVENTNEQYF
V gene: TRBV10-3; J gene: TRBJ2-3; CDR3 length: 14; clone size: -; D gene: -; CDR3 DNA: TGTGCCATCAGTGATGGGCAGACCACAGATACGCAGTATTTT; CDR3 protein: CAISDGQTTDTQYF
V gene: TRBV6-4; J gene: TRBJ2-3; CDR3 length: 16; clone size: -; D gene: -; CDR3 DNA: TGTGCCAGCAGTCCCGCCCCCGCGGGGGCTACAGATACGCAGTATTTT; CDR3 protein: CASSPAPAGATDTQYF
V gene: TRBV5-1; J gene: TRBJ1-6; CDR3 length: 14; clone size: -; D gene: TRBD1; CDR3 DNA: TGCGCCAGCAGCCCCGGACAGGGAAGATCACCCCTCCACTTT; CDR3 protein: CASSPGQGRSPLHF
V gene: TRBV7-3; J gene: TRBJ2-1; CDR3 length: 13; clone size: -; D gene: -; CDR3 DNA: TGTGCCAGCAGCTTAAGTCAAAACAATGAGCAGTTCTTC; CDR3 protein: CASSLSQNNEQFF
V gene: TRBV18; J gene: TRBJ1-1; CDR3 length: 14; clone size: -; D gene: -; CDR3 DNA: TGTGCCAGCTCACCCACGCAGGTGAACACTGAAGCTTTCTTT; CDR3 protein: CASSPTQVNTEAFF
V gene: TRBV4-1; J gene: TRBJ1-1; CDR3 length: 15; clone size: -; D gene: TRBD1; CDR3 DNA: TGCGCCAGCAGCCAAGTGGACAGGGAGGTCACTGAAGCTTTCTTT; CDR3 protein: CASSQVDREVTEAFF
V gene: TRBV7-9; J gene: TRBJ1-5; CDR3 length: 15; clone size: -; D gene: TRBD1; CDR3 DNA: TGTGCCAGCAGCTCGACAGGGTTCGGCAATCAGCCCCAGCATTTT; CDR3 protein: CASSSTGFGNQPQHF
V gene: TRBV28; J gene: TRBJ2-4; CDR3 length: 15; clone size: -; D gene: -; CDR3 DNA: TGTGCCAGCAGTTTGTACGGGTCAGCCAAAAACATTCAGTACTTC; CDR3 protein: CASSLYGSAKNIQYF
V gene: TRBV9; J gene: TRBJ1-1; CDR3 length: 14; clone size: -; D gene: -; CDR3 DNA: TGTGCCAGCAGCGTAGGAACAGGGCGGACTGAAGCTTTCTTT; CDR3 protein: CASSVGTGRTEAFF
V gene: TRBV28; J gene: TRBJ2-1; CDR3 length: 15; clone size: -; D gene: TRBD1; CDR3 DNA: TGTGCCAGCCGGCTCCCGGGACAGGGAAGGGATGAGCAGTTCTTC; CDR3 protein: CASRLPGQGRDEQFF
V gene: TRBV2; J gene: TRBJ2-1; CDR3 length: 15; clone size: -; D gene: TRBD2; CDR3 DNA: TGTGCCAGCAGCCCCGAGCGGGGGGCTAACAATGAGCAGTTCTTC; CDR3 protein: CASSPERGANNEQFF
V gene: TRBV5-4; J gene: TRBJ2-1; CDR3 length: 12; clone size: once; D gene: TRBD2; CDR3 DNA: TGTGCTGGGACTAGCGGACTTAATGAGCAGTTCTTC; CDR3 protein: CAGTSGLNEQFF
V gene: TRBV5-6; J gene: TRBJ2-3; CDR3 length: 14; clone size: -; D gene: TRBD1; CDR3 DNA: TGTGCCAGCAGCCGGACAGGGATGACAGATACGCAGTATTTT; CDR3 protein: CASSRTGMTDTQYF
V gene: TRBV18; J gene: TRBJ2-5; CDR3 length: 14; clone size: -; D gene: TRBD1; CDR3 DNA: TGTGCCAGCTCACCACCGACAGGGCAGGAGACCCAGTACTTC; CDR3 protein: CASSPPTGQETQYF
V gene: TRBV27; J gene: TRBJ2-3; CDR3 length: 14; clone size: -; D gene: TRBD1; CDR3 DNA: TGTGCCAGCAGTACCCTACAGGGGGGAGATACGCAGTATTTT; CDR3 protein: CASSTLQGGDTQYF
V gene: TRBV19; J gene: TRBJ2-5; CDR3 length: 15; clone size: -; D gene: -; CDR3 DNA: TGTGCCAGTAGTTACGACCAGGGATCCCGGGAGACCCAGTACTTC; CDR3 protein: CASSYDQGSRETQYF
V gene: TRBV4-2; J gene: TRBJ2-3; CDR3 length: 15; clone size: -; D gene: -; CDR3 DNA: TGTGCCAGCAGCCAAGGGGGAGTCCGCCCGGATACGCAGTATTTT; CDR3 protein: CASSQGGVRPDTQYF
V gene: TRBV2; J gene: TRBJ2-7; CDR3 length: 14; clone size: -; D gene: TRBD2; CDR3 DNA: TGTGCCAGCAGTGAAGATAGCGGGGCCTACGAGCAGTACTTC; CDR3 protein: CASSEDSGAYEQYF
V gene: TRBV30; J gene: TRBJ1-2; CDR3 length: 16; clone size: -; D gene: -; CDR3 DNA: TGTGCCTGGAGGGTGTGGTCGGGGGGCTCCACGCATGGCTACACCTTC; CDR3 protein: CAWRVWSGGSTHGYTF